The rows below give T cell receptor beta chains drawn from one sample of a study of blood T cell repertoires in COVID-19. Here immunoSEQ multiplex PCR was the method, and the copy in TCRdb shows in-frame clones only, minus some. Among approximately 70,000 clones listed, more than 85% were seen once. Sequenced input: peripheral blood. Receptors originate from a woman aged 60-70 years with active COVID-19. The CDR3 runs from the conserved cysteine through the conserved F or W. A D gene is named only where the DNA matches it firmly. The listing skips clone size in some rows; elsewhere it reads once, few, many or a size class.

size: -; length: 15; J: TRBJ2-7; V: TRBV27; D: TRBD1; CDR3: CASSLATGGAYEQYF; DNA: TGTGCCAGCAGTTTAGCTACAGGGGGCGCCTACGAGCAGTACTTC
size: -; length: 16; J: TRBJ1-2; V: TRBV5-4; D: -; CDR3: CASSLPPGGSSVGYTF; DNA: TGTGCCAGCAGCTTGCCCCCGGGGGGGTCATCTGTCGGCTACACCTTC
size: -; length: 15; J: TRBJ2-1; V: TRBV12-1; D: -; CDR3: CASSLGLAGSGEQFF; DNA: TGTGCCAGCAGCCTCGGACTAGCAGGTTCAGGTGAGCAGTTCTTC
size: once; length: 18; J: TRBJ1-4; V: TRBV23-1; D: TRBD1; CDR3: CASSGRGGQGGCGEKLFF; DNA: TGCGCCAGCAGTGGGAGGGGGGGACAGGGTGGTTGCGGTGAAAAACTGTTTTTT
size: once; length: 15; J: TRBJ1-6; V: TRBV6-5; D: -; CDR3: CASSYSVQGDSPLHF; DNA: TGTGCCAGCAGTTACTCTGTACAGGGTGATTCACCCCTCCACTTT
size: medium-sized; length: 16; J: TRBJ2-7; V: TRBV4-1; D: TRBD1; CDR3: CASSQEGTVKDYEQYF; DNA: TGCGCCAGCAGCCAAGAGGGGACAGTAAAGGACTACGAGCAGTACTTC
size: -; length: 14; J: TRBJ1-1; V: TRBV6-5; D: TRBD1; CDR3: CAAHRQGANTEAFF; DNA: TGTGCCGCACACAGACAGGGGGCGAACACTGAAGCTTTCTTT
size: -; length: 15; J: TRBJ2-4; V: TRBV11-2; D: -; CDR3: CASSLGHLQGDIQYF; DNA: TGTGCCAGCAGCTTAGGGCATCTACAGGGAGACATTCAGTACTTC
size: -; length: 14; J: TRBJ1-2; V: TRBV11-2; D: TRBD1; CDR3: CASSPPGQGYGYTF; DNA: TGTGCCAGCAGCCCCCCGGGACAGGGGTATGGCTACACCTTC
size: once; length: 15; J: TRBJ2-4; V: TRBV6-2/TRBV6-3; D: TRBD2; CDR3: CASSPYLAGVNIQYF; DNA: TGTGCCAGCAGTCCGTATCTAGCGGGAGTAAACATTCAGTACTTC
size: -; length: 15; J: TRBJ2-3; V: TRBV15; D: -; CDR3: CATSREIAGKHTQYF; DNA: TGTGCCACCAGCAGAGAGATCGCGGGGAAGCATACGCAGTATTTT
size: -; length: 13; J: TRBJ1-1; V: TRBV19; D: -; CDR3: CASSITVNTEAFF; DNA: TGTGCCAGTAGTATCACGGTGAACACTGAAGCTTTCTTT
size: -; length: 14; J: TRBJ2-1; V: TRBV6-1; D: TRBD2; CDR3: CASSESGTSSEQFF; DNA: TGTGCCAGCAGTGAATCCGGGACTAGCAGTGAGCAGTTCTTC
size: -; length: 14; J: TRBJ1-2; V: TRBV28; D: -; CDR3: CASSLGGEGGGYTF; DNA: TGTGCCAGCAGTTTAGGTGGGGAAGGGGGTGGCTACACCTTC
size: -; length: 14; J: TRBJ2-7; V: TRBV30; D: TRBD1; CDR3: CAWSPGTEDYEQYF; DNA: TGTGCCTGGAGTCCCGGGACAGAAGATTACGAGCAGTACTTC
size: -; length: 13; J: TRBJ2-7; V: TRBV11-3; D: TRBD1; CDR3: CASSLNRGDEQYF; DNA: TGTGCCAGCAGCTTAAACAGGGGCGACGAGCAGTACTTC
size: -; length: 13; J: TRBJ2-7; V: TRBV28; D: -; CDR3: CASRPGLTYEQYF; DNA: TGTGCCAGCAGACCGGGACTGACCTACGAGCAGTACTTC
size: -; length: 16; J: TRBJ2-1; V: TRBV18; D: -; CDR3: CASSEQGGTTYNEQFF; DNA: TGTGCCAGCTCAGAACAAGGGGGTACCACCTACAATGAGCAGTTCTTC
size: -; length: 14; J: TRBJ2-3; V: TRBV5-1; D: -; CDR3: CASSLYGETDTQYF; DNA: TGCGCCAGCAGCTTGTATGGAGAAACAGATACGCAGTATTTT
size: -; length: 14; J: TRBJ2-2; V: TRBV6-6; D: TRBD1; CDR3: CASRGQVNTGELFF; DNA: TGTGCCAGCAGAGGACAGGTGAACACCGGGGAGCTGTTTTTT
size: -; length: 14; J: TRBJ1-1; V: TRBV19; D: -; CDR3: CASSIQGRTTEAFF; DNA: TGTGCCAGTAGTATTCAGGGGCGGACAACTGAAGCTTTCTTT
size: -; length: 13; J: TRBJ1-1; V: TRBV18; D: TRBD1; CDR3: CASSPGTGTEAFF; DNA: TGTGCCAGCTCACCCGGGACAGGCACTGAAGCTTTCTTT
size: -; length: 17; J: TRBJ1-5; V: TRBV19; D: TRBD1; CDR3: CASRQRTGEGSNQPQHF; DNA: TGTGCCAGTAGGCAGAGGACAGGGGAAGGATCGAATCAGCCCCAGCATTTT
size: -; length: 14; J: TRBJ1-1; V: TRBV5-1; D: TRBD1; CDR3: CASKRRQGNTEAFF; DNA: TGCGCCAGCAAGCGCCGACAGGGGAACACTGAAGCTTTCTTT
size: -; length: 15; J: TRBJ2-3; V: TRBV6-5; D: TRBD1; CDR3: CASSYTGGRTDTQYF; DNA: TGTGCCAGCAGTTACACAGGGGGCCGCACAGATACGCAGTATTTT
size: -; length: 16; J: TRBJ1-6; V: TRBV9; D: -; CDR3: CASSVGLPGLNSPLHF; DNA: TGTGCCAGCAGCGTAGGTCTTCCAGGGCTCAATTCACCCCTCCACTTT
size: medium-sized; length: 16; J: TRBJ1-1; V: TRBV5-1; D: -; CDR3: CASSPRSGSPNTEAFF; DNA: TGCGCCAGCAGCCCGCGGTCGGGGTCCCCGAACACTGAAGCTTTCTTT
size: -; length: 18; J: TRBJ2-1; V: TRBV19; D: TRBD2; CDR3: CASTTLAGVRGSYNEQFF; DNA: TGTGCCAGTACCACACTAGCGGGAGTAAGGGGGTCCTACAATGAGCAGTTCTTC
size: -; length: 14; J: TRBJ1-4; V: TRBV5-1; D: -; CDR3: CASSPAGGNEKLFF; DNA: TGCGCCAGCAGCCCAGCGGGGGGCAACGAAAAACTGTTTTTT
size: -; length: 13; J: TRBJ1-4; V: TRBV6-5; D: TRBD1; CDR3: CASRRTGNEKLFF; DNA: TGTGCCAGCAGAAGGACAGGGAATGAAAAACTGTTTTTT
size: -; length: 17; J: TRBJ1-2; V: TRBV18; D: -; CDR3: CASSPPNRVEGNYGYTF; DNA: TGTGCCAGCTCACCACCGAACAGGGTAGAAGGTAACTATGGCTACACCTTC
size: -; length: 13; J: TRBJ1-2; V: TRBV7-9; D: -; CDR3: CASSLVRGDGYTF; DNA: TGTGCCAGCAGCTTAGTAAGAGGCGATGGCTACACCTTC